The clone carrying this T cell receptor beta chain was counted a single time. Authors' data handling: From reference gene primer amplification, estimates of nucleated cell counts were derived. The protocol was immunoSEQ multiplex PCR, while the TCRdb copy is restricted to in-frame clones and leaves out a portion. V and J calls and clone size follow that table, whereas D and trimming were derived from the DNA. Among some 150,000 clones, around 82% were seen once, and the ten largest hold roughly 5.6%. The data originate from a study of blood T cell repertoires in COVID-19. Study at large: Specimens from acute and convalescent COVID-19 originated in the United States, Italy and Spain. Sample material is recorded as cDNA or gDNA derived from T cells, B-cell-depleted T cells, or PBMCs.

The CDR3 is made up of 15 amino acids. V lost 4 bases and J 4 bases, leaving 14 bases between the germline ends. Germline assignment: CDR1 SGHAT and CDR2 FQDESV (reference sequence). The cohort comprised adults aged 18 to 89 years residing in some 24 US areas. The receptor comes from a woman aged 50 to 60 who had recovered from COVID-19. The specimen sequenced was PBMCs or T cells enriched from blood (not recorded which). The chain uses TRBV11-1 and TRBJ2-4; weak D call: TRBD1 (5 bases). The CDR3 loop is CASSSTTATKNIQYF. The CDR3 bases are TGTGCCAGCAGCTCAACGACAGCGACGAAAAACATTCAGTACTTC.